Each of the 20 T cell receptor beta chains below was sequenced from the same sample in a study of blood T cell repertoires in COVID-19. Some clones are missing from TCRdb's copy, which holds only in-frame ones; the method was immunoSEQ multiplex PCR. This table holds about 530,000 clones, approximately 91% found once. The specimen sequenced was peripheral blood. Every receptor here comes from a woman in her fifties or sixties with COVID-19, enrolled during active disease.

This clone has only a few counts. This chain uses TRBV24-1 with TRBJ2-3, with 8 bases lining up with TRBD1. Trimming cost V 3 bases and J 8 bases; bases outside gene matches: 12. The CDR3 spans 16 residues. Germline V gene data show CDR1 as KGHDR and CDR2 as SFDVKD. The CDR3 region has the DNA TGTGCCACCAGTGATCCTCGAATTAGACAGGGGACTACGCAGTATTTT. Protein: CATSDPRIRQGTTQYF.

V is TRBV13 and J is TRBJ2-1; tentatively, D is TRBD2 (6 bases). The CDR3 is 14 residues long. In germline, CDR1 is PRHDT, CDR2 FYEKMQ (reference sequence). Trimming pared 2 bases from V and 8 bases from J, leaving 13 bases between. This chain's CDR3 is CASSLTGGWDEQFF. CDR3 coding DNA: TGTGCCAGCAGCTTAACTGGGGGGTGGGATGAGCAGTTCTTC.

This clone was recorded once. The rearrangement links TRBV6-5 to TRBJ2-7, with a weak D call TRBD1 (6 bases). Germline-derived CDR1 and CDR2 are MNHEY and SVGAGI. The length of the CDR3 is 14 residues. V was cut by 0 bases and J by 7 bases, with 13 bases left in between. The CDR3 protein is CASSYSRGSGEQYF. CDR3 DNA: TGTGCCAGCAGTTACTCAAGGGGGTCGGGGGAGCAGTACTTC.

The chain joins TRBV12-3 or TRBV12-4 to TRBJ1-1, with 7 bases lining up with TRBD1. The CDR3 is 13 amino acids. After removal of 7 bases from V and 0 bases from J, the junction contained 2 bases not matched to a gene. The CDR3 region has the DNA TGTGCCAGCAAGGGACAGATGAACACTGAAGCTTTCTTT. Amino acids: CASKGQMNTEAFF.

To note about this clone: Other DNA sequences in this sample translate to the same CDR3. The chain employs TRBV27 and TRBJ2-7; 8 bases align to TRBD1. This CDR3 region has 15 residues. Germline V gene data show CDR1 as MNHEY and CDR2 as SMNVEV (reference sequence). The V segment lost 1 base and the J segment 0 bases; nucleotides outside the gene matches: 2. For the CDR3, the DNA is TGTGCCAGCAGTTTATTAGGACAGGGCTCCTACGAGCAGTACTTC. This gives the protein CASSLLGQGSYEQYF.

This clone was recorded only once. The V call is TRBV10-1, the J call TRBJ1-1, with D possibly TRBD1 on 6 matching bases. The CDR3 has 15 amino acids. V lost 3 bases and J 4 bases, leaving 15 bases between the germline ends. Germline V lookup: CDR1 WNHNN, CDR2 SYGVQD (reference sequence). For the CDR3, the DNA is TGCGCCAGCAGTGAAACCAGGGTCAGGGGCACTGAAGCTTTCTTT. This encodes CASSETRVRGTEAFF.

This clone is a singleton in its sample. This chain joins TRBV11-3 and TRBJ1-2; no definite D call. The CDR3 is 13 residues long. Looked up from germline, CDR1 is SGHNT and CDR2 is YENEEA. V lost 0 bases, J lost 8 bases, and 10 bases lay in between. The CDR3 loop is CASSLEDYRGYTF. For the CDR3, the DNA is TGTGCCAGCAGCTTAGAGGACTATCGGGGCTACACCTTC. Supplemented by reference TRBV11-3 and TRBJ1-2, the full variable domain reads EAGVVQSPRYKIIEKKQPVAFWCNPISGHNTLYWYLQNLGQGPELLIRYENEEAVDDSQLPKDRFSAERLKGVDSTLKIQPAELGDSAVYLCASSLEDYRGYTFGSGTRLTVV.

The rearrangement uses TRBV5-4 and TRBJ2-5, with D uncertain. There are 13 residues in the CDR3. Germline-derived CDR1 and CDR2 are SGHNT and YYREEE (reference sequence). V was trimmed by 1 base and J by 1 base, leaving 5 bases between them. CDR3 DNA sequence: TGTGCCAGCAGCTTGTGGAGCCAAGAGACCCAGTACTTC. Translated, it gives CASSLWSQETQYF.

In DNA, the CDR3 is TGTGCCAGCAGCGGGCTCAACCGGAACACTGAAGCTTTCTTT. Protein sequence: CASSGLNRNTEAFF. J is TRBJ1-1 and V is TRBV3-1 (or the pseudogene TRBV3-2), with D uncertain. Deletions cut 5 bases from V and 1 base from J, with 11 bases between. The CDR3 length is 14 residues. Germline CDR1 and CDR2: LGHDT and YNNKEL (reference sequence).

This sequence joins TRBV7-9 and TRBJ2-2, with unresolved D. The CDR3 sequence is 13 residues long. V lost 7 bases and J lost 1, with 7 bases in between. Germline CDR1 SEHNR, CDR2 FQNEAQ (reference sequence). For the CDR3, the DNA is TGTGCCAGCACCTCACTGAACACCGGGGAGCTGTTTTTT. Its protein product is CASTSLNTGELFF.

In its sample, this clone was seen a few times. J is TRBJ1-1 and V is TRBV11-3, with a possible D match to TRBD1 (5 bases). CDR3 length: 14 residues. V was cut by 3 bases and J by 1 base, with 9 bases left in between. Germline CDR1 reads SGHNT; CDR2 reads YENEEA. The chain's CDR3 is CASSFQGPNTEAFF. The CDR3 nucleotides are TGTGCCAGCAGCTTTCAGGGTCCGAACACTGAAGCTTTCTTT.

This chain links TRBV5-4 with TRBJ1-1; D possibly corresponds to TRBD1 (5 bases). The CDR3 is 14 amino acids. With 4 bases removed from V and 0 bases from J, the gap between germline ends came to 10 bases. Germline assignment: CDR1 SGHNT and CDR2 YYREEE (reference sequence). CDR3 amino acids: CASSRTNVNTEAFF. The CDR3 bases are TGTGCCAGCAGCCGGACAAACGTGAACACTGAAGCTTTCTTT.

The V call is TRBV5-4, the J call TRBJ2-2, with 8 nucleotides matching TRBD2. The CDR3 sequence is 15 residues long. The V gene's germline CDR1 is SGHNT and CDR2 YYREEE (reference sequence). J lost 3 bases, V lost 4 bases, and 5 bases had no gene match. The CDR3 region is CASSGGGPDTGELFF. The CDR3 region has the DNA TGTGCCAGCAGCGGCGGGGGGCCGGACACCGGGGAGCTGTTTTTT.

The gene calls are TRBV28 and TRBJ1-2; TRBD1 agrees at 9 bases. In germline, CDR1 is MDHEN, CDR2 SYDVKM. The CDR3 spans 15 residues. The J segment lost 8 bases and the V segment lost 3 bases, leaving 10 bases of the junction unmatched. The CDR3: CASSFYYRGREGYTF. The CDR3 DNA reads TGTGCCAGCAGTTTTTATTACAGGGGGCGCGAGGGCTACACCTTC.

As DNA, the CDR3 is TGTGCCAGCAGCCCGGGGGGGAACACTGAAGCTTTCTTT. This codes for CASSPGGNTEAFF. The V and J genes are TRBV27 and TRBJ1-1, with TRBD1 as a possible D gene (5 bases). Germline V gene data show CDR1 as MNHEY and CDR2 as SMNVEV (reference sequence). V was clipped by 6 bases and J by 1 base, with 9 bases between them. The CDR3 spans 13 residues.

J is TRBJ1-4 and V is TRBV9; D uncertain. The CDR3 consists of 15 residues. Trimming stripped 0 bases from V and 0 bases from J, with 6 bases between. Germline assignment: CDR1 SGDLS and CDR2 YYNGEE. The CDR3 spells CASSVAGTTNEKLFF. The CDR3 nucleotides read TGTGCCAGCAGCGTAGCCGGGACAACTAATGAAAAACTGTTTTTT.

The J gene is TRBJ1-5, the V gene TRBV20-1; TRBD1 matches at 8 bases. CDR3 length: 17 amino acids. The V gene's germline CDR1 is DFQATT and CDR2 SNEGSKA (reference sequence). Trimming at V came to 3 bases and at J to 3 bases, leaving 13 bases not matched to a gene. In DNA form, the CDR3 reads TGCAGTGCTAGTAGAACTCTGGACAGGGACCCCAATCAGCCCCAGCATTTT. Residues: CSASRTLDRDPNQPQHF.

This clone occurred once. The chain is built from TRBV25-1 and TRBJ2-3; 10 positions match TRBD2. The CDR3 has 15 residues. V lost 1 base and J lost 4; bases outside the gene matches: 2. Germline V gene sequence: CDR1 MGHDK, CDR2 SYGVNS. The CDR3 region is CASSESAGGPDTQYF. CDR3 DNA sequence: TGTGCCAGCAGTGAATCAGCGGGGGGGCCAGATACGCAGTATTTT.

The genes are TRBV18 and TRBJ2-7, with 8 bases fitting TRBD1. This CDR3 region has 19 residues. Trimming took 4 bases from V and 7 from J; bases not matched to a gene: 24. Germline CDR1 reads KGHSH; CDR2 reads LQKENI. The CDR3 is CASSLIGDYTQGASGEQYF. The CDR3 nucleotides read TGTGCCAGCTCACTGATTGGGGATTACACTCAGGGGGCGTCGGGTGAGCAGTACTTC.

The J gene is TRBJ2-1, the V gene TRBV6-2 or TRBV6-3, with 8 bases identical to TRBD1. CDR1 and CDR2 (germline): MNHEY, SVGEGT. Trimming cost V 5 bases and J 7 bases; bases outside gene matches: 10. This CDR3 region has 15 residues. The chain's CDR3 is CASSTDRGMMNEQFF. CDR3 coding DNA: TGTGCCAGCAGTACCGACAGGGGAATGATGAATGAGCAGTTCTTC.